These T cell receptor beta chains were read from a single sample in a study of cytomegalovirus exposure and HLA in healthy donors. Data came from immunoSEQ multiplex PCR; TCRdb stores just in-frame clones and leaves some out. The profile shows some 160,000 clones, about 78% of them singletons. Sequencing was performed on PBMCs. These receptor sequences come from a male donor in good health and CMV-seronegative. Each CDR3 is given with its conserved first and last residue. D genes are given only for firm matches. Expanded clones are given a class, and other clones once, few, many or no size at all.

cdr3_aa,cdr3_nt,clone_size,d_call,v_call,j_call
CASSYSRSGGRDGYTF,TGTGCCAGCAGTTACTCGAGGTCAGGGGGCAGGGATGGCTACACCTTC,NA,TRBD1,TRBV6-5,TRBJ1-2
CASTRSRNTEAFF,TGTGCCAGCACCCGGTCGAGAAACACTGAAGCTTTCTTT,NA,NA,TRBV6-6,TRBJ1-1
CAISATATNEKLFF,TGTGCCATCAGTGCGACAGCAACTAATGAAAAACTGTTTTTT,NA,NA,TRBV10-3,TRBJ1-4
CASSLIENEKLFF,TGCGCCAGCAGCTTGATCGAGAATGAAAAACTGTTTTTT,NA,NA,TRBV5-1,TRBJ1-4
CASAQRGAGELFF,TGTGCCAGCGCCCAGCGGGGGGCCGGGGAGCTGTTTTTT,NA,TRBD2,TRBV2,TRBJ2-2
CASSFRLAGMYEQYF,TGTGCCAGCAGCTTCCGACTAGCGGGAATGTACGAGCAGTACTTC,NA,TRBD2,TRBV11-1,TRBJ2-7
CASSSEGYYGYTF,TGTGCCAGCAGTTCCGAGGGCTACTATGGCTACACCTTC,NA,NA,TRBV27,TRBJ1-2
CASSSVGGATNEKLFF,TGTGCCAGCAGTTCTGTTGGCGGAGCCACTAATGAAAAACTGTTTTTT,NA,NA,TRBV6-5,TRBJ1-4
CASSIARRELNTGELFF,TGTGCCAGTAGTATTGCGCGGAGGGAATTAAACACCGGGGAGCTGTTTTTT,few,NA,TRBV19,TRBJ2-2
CASSLTGGGTEAFF,TGTGCCAGCAGCTTGACAGGGGGGGGCACTGAAGCTTTCTTT,NA,TRBD1,TRBV11-3,TRBJ1-1
CASSYSAGGPGELFF,TGTGCCAGCAGTTACTCGGCAGGGGGGCCCGGGGAGCTGTTTTTT,once,NA,TRBV6-5,TRBJ2-2
CASSPPRGETQYF,TGTGCCAGCAGCCCCCCGAGGGGGGAGACCCAGTACTTC,NA,NA,TRBV7-2,TRBJ2-5
CASSQETGRNTEAFF,TGCGCCAGCAGCCAAGAGACAGGGCGCAACACTGAAGCTTTCTTT,NA,TRBD1,TRBV4-3,TRBJ1-1